The clone carrying this T cell receptor beta chain occurred many times. Its antigen remains unknown. These data belong to a study of T cells in Graves' hyperthyroidism and ophthalmopathy. Study findings and constraints: A 13 V-J model separated ophthalmopathy from stable hyperthyroidism.

From RNA transcripts, TCR beta CDR3 regions were amplified. RT-PCR in the first round (using the HTBI primer set) targeted the TCR CDR3. TCRdb reprocessed the multiplex PCR reads with MiXCR, giving one entry per CDR3 protein. The sample shows tens of thousands of distinct CDR3 sequences, approximately 50% of them seen only once. The CDR3 has 14 residues. Between the trimmed V and J ends, which lost 3 bases and 9 bases, there was a span of 15 bases. Germline values: CDR1 SGHVS, CDR2 FQNEAQ. Disease lasting under 3 months, a NOSPECS grade of at least 4, and a Clinical Activity Score of at least 3 were features of the ophthalmopathy patients. Uncontrolled infection, other autoimmune disease, pregnancy or lactation disqualified patients from enrolment. PBMCs stemmed from 10 ml fresh peripheral blood.

The origin of this receptor is a woman in her forties with Graves' ophthalmopathy. Sequenced material: blood. The chain is built from TRBV7-8 and TRBJ2-1; no definite D call. CDR3 DNA: TGTGCCAGCAGCTTGGACGGACGATCAAGTGAGCAGTTCTTC. Translating it yields CASSLDGRSSEQFF. Complete variable domain (other parts from reference TRBV7-8 and TRBJ2-1): GAGVSQSPRYKVAKRGQDVALRCDPISGHVSLFWYQQALGQGPEFLTYFQNEAQLDKSGLPSDRFFAERPEGSVSTLKIQRTQQEDSAVYLCASSLDGRSSEQFFGPGTRLTVL.